These 9 T cell receptor beta chains came from one sample sequenced in a study of CD8+ T cells in alopecia areata. cDNA prepared by RNA extraction and subsequent reverse transcription served as the template for sequencing. Generated by immunoSEQ multiplex PCR, the TCRdb table keeps only in-frame clones and is missing some. The sample lists 150,000 or so clones; about 90% were seen once. Sequences were derived from CD8+ T cells sorted from blood, sampled at week 0. The receptors derive from a human donor with alopecia areata.

The chain employs TRBV14 and TRBJ2-3, with no clear D. V lost 3 bases and J lost 3, with 7 bases in between. Per germline, CDR1 SGHDN and CDR2 FVKESK. CDR3 length: 13 amino acids. CDR3 loop: CASSQSRTDTQYF. The DNA of the CDR3 is TGTGCCAGCAGCCAGTCGCGGACAGATACGCAGTATTTT. Using reference TRBV14 and TRBJ2-3 for the parts outside the CDR3, the full variable domain is EAGVTQFPSHSVIEKGQTVTLRCDPISGHDNLYWYRRVMGKEIKFLLHFVKESKQDESGMPNNRFLAERTGGTYSTLKVQPAELEDSGVYFCASSQSRTDTQYFGPGTRLTVL.

This clone came up once. The chain uses TRBV7-2 and TRBJ2-1; 9 nucleotides align to TRBD1. After removal of 5 bases from V and 7 bases from J, the junction contained 9 bases not matched to a gene. This CDR3 region has 15 residues. The germline gives CDR1 SGHTA, CDR2 FQGNSA. CDR3 DNA: TGTGCCAGCAGCCCGTGGGGGACAGGGCAAAATGAGCAGTTCTTC. Its protein is CASSPWGTGQNEQFF.

This clone was found once. This rearrangement joins TRBV9 to TRBJ1-4; 7 nucleotides align to TRBD1. The CDR3 covers 15 residues. V trimming: 0 bases; J trimming: 4 bases; junction bases outside the gene matches: 3. Per the germline V gene, CDR1 is SGDLS and CDR2 is YYNGEE. Written as DNA, the CDR3 is TGTGCCAGCAGCGTAGGAGGGACAGATAATGAAAAACTGTTTTTT. Translation gives CASSVGGTDNEKLFF.

The chain links TRBV5-6 to TRBJ2-2, with D possibly being TRBD1 or TRBD2 (5 bases each). Germline V gene sequence: CDR1 SGHDT, CDR2 YYEEEE. The CDR3 is 12 residues long. V dropped 8 bases and J dropped 4 bases, with 9 bases sitting between them. The CDR3 region has the DNA TGTGCCAGTAAGGGACCCACCGGGGAGCTGTTTTTT. This encodes CASKGPTGELFF.

This chain connects TRBV7-9 to TRBJ2-5; a weak D match, TRBD1 (6 bases). From germline, CDR1 is SEHNR and CDR2 FQNEAQ (reference sequence). CDR3 size: 14 residues. The V gene lost 6 bases and the J gene lost 3 bases, with 14 bases spanning the gap. Written as DNA, the CDR3 is TGTGCCAGCAGGGACGCAGGGGTGAAAGAGACCCAGTACTTC. As protein: CASRDAGVKETQYF.

About this clone: Compared with germline, one end of the junction differs, possibly owing to a read error. CDR3 in amino acids: CASGLGHEQYF. CDR3 coding DNA: TGCGCCAGCGGCTTGGGGCACGAGCAGTACTTC. The rearrangement links TRBV5-1 to TRBJ2-7, with a weak D call TRBD1 (5 bases). The length of the CDR3 is 11 residues. The germline gives CDR1 SGHRS, CDR2 YFSETQ.

The chain links TRBV5-6 to TRBJ1-1; D not resolved. V lost 0 bases to trimming and J lost 7 bases, with 13 bases between them. Germline V gene data show CDR1 as SGHDT and CDR2 as YYEEEE. CDR3 size: 14 residues. The CDR3 nucleotides are TGTGCCAGCAGCTTGGGACCAGCGCGTCGTGAAGCTTTCTTT. Residues: CASSLGPARREAFF.

CDR3 DNA: TGTGCCAGCAGCCGGGACAGGGACACTGAAGCTTTCTTT. This translates into CASSRDRDTEAFF. V is TRBV5-4 and J is TRBJ1-1; 9 bases map to TRBD1. Trimming cost V 4 bases and J 3 bases; bases outside gene matches: 1. This CDR3 has 13 residues. Germline V lookup: CDR1 SGHNT, CDR2 YYREEE (reference sequence).

The CDR3 coding sequence is TGCGCCAGCAGCCCGGGGGGAGCGGGAGCTTACAATGAGCAGTTCTTC. This encodes CASSPGGAGAYNEQFF. This chain links TRBV4-1 with TRBJ2-1, with TRBD2 matching 8 bases. Trimming cost V 4 bases and J 4 bases; bases outside gene matches: 9. This CDR3 has 16 residues. Germline CDR1 MGHRA, CDR2 YSYEKL.